The TCR beta chain under discussion was sequenced for a study of CD8 T cells in Susac syndrome. The study, taken as a whole, reports: The relatively small number of individuals in the TCR sequencing and HLA analysis was acknowledged by the study.

Random hexamers served to reverse transcribe roughly 0.45 to 1 ug RNA. Amplification of TCR beta CDR3 spanned 54 Vbeta and 13 Jbeta via immunoSEQ multiplex PCR. MiXCR was run by TCRdb on the immunoSEQ multiplex PCR reads, yielding one entry per CDR3 protein. The table lists about 130,000 distinct CDR3 sequences, nearly 95% of them singletons. This CDR3 is built from 13 residues. Trimming removed 4 bases from V and 7 bases from J; junction bases left unmatched: 4. Germline V lookup: CDR1 PRHDT, CDR2 FYEKMQ (reference sequence). As regards this clonotype: Antigen unknown.

CD8+ and CD4+ T cells from blood underwent TCR beta sequencing, which was carried out in a high-throughput format. Both CD4+ and CD8+ T cells were negatively isolated, and TEMRA cells underwent FACS enrichment. This chain joins TRBV13 and TRBJ1-5, with 7 bases aligning to TRBD1. This TCR came from a human donor in good health. Sequenced sample: CD4+ T cells from PBMCs. As DNA, the CDR3 is TGTGCCAGCAGCTCGGACAGGAGCCAGCCCCAGCATTTT. It is translated as CASSSDRSQPQHF.